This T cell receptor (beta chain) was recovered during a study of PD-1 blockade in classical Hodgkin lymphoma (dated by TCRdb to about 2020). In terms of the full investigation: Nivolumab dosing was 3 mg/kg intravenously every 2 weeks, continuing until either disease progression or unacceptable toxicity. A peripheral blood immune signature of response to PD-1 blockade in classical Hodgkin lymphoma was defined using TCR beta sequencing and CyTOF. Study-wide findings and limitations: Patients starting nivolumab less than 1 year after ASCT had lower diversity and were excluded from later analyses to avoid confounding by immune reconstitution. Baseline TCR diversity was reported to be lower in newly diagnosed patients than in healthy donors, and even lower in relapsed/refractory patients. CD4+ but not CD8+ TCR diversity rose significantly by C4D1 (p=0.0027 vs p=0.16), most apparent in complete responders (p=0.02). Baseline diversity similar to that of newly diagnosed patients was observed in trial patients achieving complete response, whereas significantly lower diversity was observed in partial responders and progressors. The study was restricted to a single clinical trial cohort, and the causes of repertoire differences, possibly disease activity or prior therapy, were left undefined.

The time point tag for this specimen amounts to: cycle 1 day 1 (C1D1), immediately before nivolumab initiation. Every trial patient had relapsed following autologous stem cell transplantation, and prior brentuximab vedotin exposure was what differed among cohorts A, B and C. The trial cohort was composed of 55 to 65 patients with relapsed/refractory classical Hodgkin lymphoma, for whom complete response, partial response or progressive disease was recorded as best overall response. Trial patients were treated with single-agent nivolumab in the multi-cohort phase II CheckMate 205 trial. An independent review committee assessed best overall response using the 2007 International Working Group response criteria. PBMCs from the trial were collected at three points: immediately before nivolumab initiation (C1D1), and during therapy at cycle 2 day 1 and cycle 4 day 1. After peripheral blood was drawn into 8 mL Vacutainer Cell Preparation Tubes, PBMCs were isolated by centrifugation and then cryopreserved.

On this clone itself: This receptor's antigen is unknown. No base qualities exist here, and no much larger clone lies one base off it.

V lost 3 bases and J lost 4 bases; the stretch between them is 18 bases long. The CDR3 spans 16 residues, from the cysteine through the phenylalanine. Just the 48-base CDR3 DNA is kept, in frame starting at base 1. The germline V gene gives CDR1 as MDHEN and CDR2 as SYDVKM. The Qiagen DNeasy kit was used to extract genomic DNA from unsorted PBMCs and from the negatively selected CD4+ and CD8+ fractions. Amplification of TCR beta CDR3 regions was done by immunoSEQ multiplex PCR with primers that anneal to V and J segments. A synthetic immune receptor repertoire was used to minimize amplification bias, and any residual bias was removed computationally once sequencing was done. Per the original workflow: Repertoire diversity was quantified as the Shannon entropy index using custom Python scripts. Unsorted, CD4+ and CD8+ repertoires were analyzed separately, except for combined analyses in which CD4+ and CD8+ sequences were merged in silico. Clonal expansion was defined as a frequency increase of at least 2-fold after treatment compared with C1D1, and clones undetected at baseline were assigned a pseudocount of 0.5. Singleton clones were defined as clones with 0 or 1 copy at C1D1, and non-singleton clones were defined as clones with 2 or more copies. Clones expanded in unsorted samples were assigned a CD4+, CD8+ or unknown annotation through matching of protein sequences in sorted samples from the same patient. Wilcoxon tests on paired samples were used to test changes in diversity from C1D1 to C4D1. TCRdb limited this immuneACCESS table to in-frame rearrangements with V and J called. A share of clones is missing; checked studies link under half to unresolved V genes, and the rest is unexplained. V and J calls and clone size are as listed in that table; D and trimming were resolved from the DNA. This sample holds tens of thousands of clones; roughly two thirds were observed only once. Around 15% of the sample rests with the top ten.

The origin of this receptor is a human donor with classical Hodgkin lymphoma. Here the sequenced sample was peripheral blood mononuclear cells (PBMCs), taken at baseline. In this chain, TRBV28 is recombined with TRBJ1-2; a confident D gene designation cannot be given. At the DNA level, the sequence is TGTGCCAGCAGTTTTAGTGTGAGGAGTAGGAGCTATGGCTACACCTTC. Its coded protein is CASSFSVRSRSYGYTF.